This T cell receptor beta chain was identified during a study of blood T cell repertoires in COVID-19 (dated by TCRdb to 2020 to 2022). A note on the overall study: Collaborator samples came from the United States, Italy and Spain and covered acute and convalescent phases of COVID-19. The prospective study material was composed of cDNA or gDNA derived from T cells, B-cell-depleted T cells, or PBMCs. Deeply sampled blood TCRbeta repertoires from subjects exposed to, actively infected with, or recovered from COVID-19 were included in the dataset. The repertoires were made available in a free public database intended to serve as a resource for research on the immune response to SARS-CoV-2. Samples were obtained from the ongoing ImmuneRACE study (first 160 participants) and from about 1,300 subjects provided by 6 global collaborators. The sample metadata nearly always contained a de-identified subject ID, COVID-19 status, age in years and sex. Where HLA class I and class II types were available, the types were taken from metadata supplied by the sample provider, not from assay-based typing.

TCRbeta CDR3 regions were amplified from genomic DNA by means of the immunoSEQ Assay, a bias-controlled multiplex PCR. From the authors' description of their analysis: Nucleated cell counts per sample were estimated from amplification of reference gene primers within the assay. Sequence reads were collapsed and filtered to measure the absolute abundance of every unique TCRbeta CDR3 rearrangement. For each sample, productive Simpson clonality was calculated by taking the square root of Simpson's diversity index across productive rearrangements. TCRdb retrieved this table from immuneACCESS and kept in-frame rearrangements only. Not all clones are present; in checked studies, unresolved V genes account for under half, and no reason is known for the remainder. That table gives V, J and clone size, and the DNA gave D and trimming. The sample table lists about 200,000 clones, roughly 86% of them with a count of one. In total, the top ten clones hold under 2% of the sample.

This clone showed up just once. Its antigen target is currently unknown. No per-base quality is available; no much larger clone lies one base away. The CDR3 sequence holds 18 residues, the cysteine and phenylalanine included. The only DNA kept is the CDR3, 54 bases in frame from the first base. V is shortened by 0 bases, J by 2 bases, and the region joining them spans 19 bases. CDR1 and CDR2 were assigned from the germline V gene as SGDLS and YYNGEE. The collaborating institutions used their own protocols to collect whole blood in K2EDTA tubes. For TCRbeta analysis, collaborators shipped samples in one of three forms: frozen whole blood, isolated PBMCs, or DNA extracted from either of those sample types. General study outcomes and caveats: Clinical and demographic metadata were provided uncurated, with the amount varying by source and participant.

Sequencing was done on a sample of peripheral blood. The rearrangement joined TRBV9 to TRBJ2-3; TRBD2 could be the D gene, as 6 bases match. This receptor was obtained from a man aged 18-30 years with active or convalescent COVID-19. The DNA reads TGTGCCAGCAGCGTAGACCTCCCTAGCGATATGTTCACAGATACGCAGTATTTT. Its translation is CASSVDLPSDMFTDTQYF.